The T cell receptor (beta chain) under discussion was sequenced for a study of cytomegalovirus exposure and HLA in healthy donors. CDR1 and CDR2 (germline): ENHRY, SYGVKD. The length of the CDR3 is 14 residues. V shed 4 bases and J shed 6 bases, with 12 bases lying between them. Sequencing was performed with immunoSEQ multiplex PCR; in TCRdb, only in-frame clones are kept and a portion is missing. The profile shows 200,000 to 300,000 clones, approximately 83% of them singletons. Whole-study results and caveats: The study recorded around 160 TCR beta chains that were cytomegalovirus-associated. Many donors carried some public TCRs, although rarity characterized most TCR sequences. The classifier, whose performance was assessed in both the original and validation cohorts, reportedly diagnosed cytomegalovirus status with high specificity and sensitivity.

Turning to this clone: Its antigen is undetermined.

The chain carries TRBV10-3 and TRBJ2-2, with TRBD2 as a possible D gene (7 bases). The receptor comes from a woman in her 30s in good health and CMV-seropositive. The sequenced sample consisted of PBMCs. CDR3: CAISGRGGAGELFF. For the CDR3, the DNA is TGTGCCATCAGTGGAAGGGGGGGAGCCGGGGAGCTGTTTTTT.